The following is a T cell receptor beta chain sequence with its context. Using immunoSEQ multiplex PCR, the repertoire was profiled, and TCRdb retains in-frame clones only, with some absent. The sample lists approximately 280,000 clones, 90% occurring once. The J segment lost 4 bases and the V segment lost 1 base, leaving 6 bases of the junction unmatched. The CDR3 contains 15 residues. The germline CDR1 and CDR2 sequences are SGHTA and FQGTGA. This specimen belongs to a study of blood T cell repertoires in COVID-19. Background on the study: T cells, B-cell-depleted T cells, or PBMCs provided the cDNA or gDNA that served as material.

This TCR came from a young woman with COVID-19, enrolled during active disease. This chain joins TRBV7-3 and TRBJ1-1, with TRBD1 matching over 7 bases. Material: peripheral blood. The CDR3 region is CASSLSGQEGTEAFF. DNA of the CDR3: TGTGCCAGCAGCTTAAGCGGACAGGAGGGCACTGAAGCTTTCTTT.